A single sample is the source of the 9 T cell receptor beta chains below, sequenced in a study of blood T cell repertoires in COVID-19. Assay: immunoSEQ multiplex PCR; the TCRdb copy retains only in-frame clones and omits some. There are 300,000 to 350,000 clones in the sample; 90% occur only once, and about 4% lies in the top ten. Sequencing input: PBMCs or T cells enriched from blood (not recorded which). These receptors all stem from a woman in her 30s who had been exposed to COVID-19.

This clone has only a few counts. The rearrangement links TRBV25-1 to TRBJ1-2; 7 bases fit TRBD1. This CDR3 region has 16 residues. CDR1 is MGHDK and CDR2 is SYGVNS in the germline V gene. V shed 3 bases, J shed 6 bases, and the junction held 13 bases outside the gene matches. The chain's CDR3 is CASSEDPPTGRNGYTF. CDR3 in DNA: TGTGCCAGCAGTGAGGACCCCCCGACAGGGCGGAATGGCTACACCTTC.

This chain connects TRBV9 to TRBJ1-2, with 7 nucleotides matching TRBD1. This CDR3 spans 13 amino acids. V lost 4 bases and J lost 8; bases outside the gene matches: 8. Germline V gene sequence: CDR1 SGDLS, CDR2 YYNGEE. CDR3 in amino acids: CASSLQGMRGYTF. The CDR3 DNA is TGTGCCAGCAGCCTACAGGGGATGAGGGGCTACACCTTC. Looking up the rest from reference TRBV9 and TRBJ1-2 gives the full variable domain: DSGVTQTPKHLITATGQRVTLRCSPRSGDLSVYWYQQSLDQGLQFLIQYYNGEERAKGNILERFSAQQFPDLHSELNLSSLELGDSALYFCASSLQGMRGYTFGSGTRLTVV.

This clone appeared a few times. The chain carries TRBV3-1 (or the pseudogene TRBV3-2) and TRBJ1-1, with D maybe TRBD1 (5 bases). This CDR3 has 14 amino acids. V gave up 0 bases and J gave up 4 bases, with 9 bases separating them. Germline CDR1 is LGHDT and CDR2 is YNNKEL (reference sequence). The CDR3 here is CASSQDWRGTEAFF. In DNA, the CDR3 is TGTGCCAGCAGCCAAGATTGGAGGGGCACTGAAGCTTTCTTT.

Notes on this clone: A read error may produce the germline difference seen at one junction end. V and J are TRBV11-2 and TRBJ2-7; D may be TRBD2 (7 bases). The CDR3 extends over 11 amino acids. Germline loops: CDR1 SGHAT, CDR2 FQNNGV. The CDR3 DNA sequence: TGTGCCAGCAGCTTAGCGGGGGGCGTCTTGTTC. Translation: CASSLAGGVLF.

The chain carries TRBV13 and TRBJ2-2; tentative D call: TRBD1 (6 bases). CDR1 and CDR2 (germline): PRHDT, FYEKMQ (reference sequence). Trimming stripped 6 bases from V and 6 bases from J, with 8 bases between. The CDR3 is 12 amino acids. The CDR3 is CASSSGAGELFF. In DNA form, the CDR3 reads TGTGCCAGCAGTTCAGGGGCCGGGGAGCTGTTTTTT.

The rearrangement uses TRBV4-1 and TRBJ1-2; D unresolved. Trimming took 1 base from V and 7 from J, leaving 10 bases between them. Germline V CDR1 and CDR2: MGHRA, YSYEKL. This CDR3 spans 13 amino acids. CDR3: CASSQGGHGGYTF. CDR3 DNA: TGCGCCAGCAGCCAAGGAGGGCATGGTGGCTACACCTTC.

This clone was found once. Here the CDR3 reads CASSVGAGSYNEQFF. The CDR3 coding sequence is TGTGCCAGCAGCGTAGGGGCAGGGTCCTACAATGAGCAGTTCTTC. J is TRBJ2-1 and V is TRBV9, with D maybe TRBD1 (5 bases). CDR3 length: 15 residues. Germline V lookup: CDR1 SGDLS, CDR2 YYNGEE. Trimming cost V 0 bases and J 1 base, with 8 bases left between them.

The chain employs TRBV13 and TRBJ1-1; no definite D call. V lost 5 bases and J 2 bases, leaving 15 bases between the germline ends. The CDR3 is 15 amino acids. From germline, CDR1 is PRHDT and CDR2 FYEKMQ (reference sequence). CDR3 sequence (DNA): TGTGCCAGCAGCCCCTGGCCGTCCGTAAACACTGAAGCTTTCTTT. Translating gives CASSPWPSVNTEAFF.

The V call is TRBV11-3, the J call TRBJ2-3; 7 nucleotides match TRBD2. This CDR3 has 15 amino acids. V lost 2 bases and J lost 0; bases outside the gene matches: 2. Germline V gives CDR1 SGHNT, CDR2 YENEEA. The CDR3 nucleotides are TGTGCCAGCAGCTTAAGCGGGGTTAGCACAGATACGCAGTATTTT. Translating gives CASSLSGVSTDTQYF.